Presented here are 25 T cell receptor beta chains from one specimen sequenced in a study of blood T cell repertoires in COVID-19. Assay used: immunoSEQ multiplex PCR; TCRdb lists only in-frame clones, some missing. Among approximately 440,000 clones, about 92% were seen once, and the ten largest hold 0.6%. Material: PBMCs or T cells enriched from blood (not recorded which). The receptors stem from a man aged 18 to 29 who had recovered from COVID-19.

The rearrangement links TRBV15 to TRBJ1-4; possible D gene TRBD1, 6 bases. Trimming removed 4 bases at V and 0 bases at J, with 18 bases between. Germline loops: CDR1 LNHNV, CDR2 YYDKDF (reference sequence). The CDR3 length is 18 residues. CDR3 nucleotides: TGTGCCACCAGCAAACGTATTAAGGGGGTAACAACTAATGAAAAACTGTTTTTT. Translated: CATSKRIKGVTTNEKLFF.

The chain employs TRBV5-1 and TRBJ1-2; 9 bases agree with TRBD1. Per the germline V gene, CDR1 is SGHRS and CDR2 is YFSETQ. V trimming: 7 bases; J trimming: 3 bases; junction bases outside the gene matches: 10. This CDR3 comprises 15 residues. In DNA, the CDR3 is TGCGCCAGCGCAACGGGGACAGGGTATTACTATGGCTACACCTTC. This encodes CASATGTGYYYGYTF.

This chain connects TRBV11-2 to TRBJ2-7, with 11 positions matching TRBD1. The CDR3 is 15 residues long. The V segment lost 4 bases and the J segment 3 bases; nucleotides outside the gene matches: 5. The germline V gene has CDR1 SGHAT and CDR2 FQNNGV. CDR3 amino acids: CASSSTGTGGYEQYF. For the CDR3, the DNA is TGTGCCAGCAGCTCGACCGGGACAGGGGGCTACGAGCAGTACTTC.

V usage is TRBV7-6 and J usage is TRBJ2-7; 8 bases fit TRBD1. With V trimmed by 2 bases and J by 4 bases, 4 bases remained unmatched. This CDR3 has 14 residues. The germline V gene encodes CDR1 SGHVS and CDR2 FNYEAQ. The CDR3 here is CASSLPGQGYEQYF. The CDR3 DNA follows: TGTGCCAGCAGCTTACCCGGACAGGGATACGAGCAGTACTTC.

This clone was recorded once. The chain carries TRBV27 and TRBJ2-7; TRBD1 matches 9 bases. This CDR3 has 16 amino acids. J was trimmed by 3 bases and V by 6 bases; bases with no gene match: 12. Germline loops: CDR1 MNHEY, CDR2 SMNVEV (reference sequence). The CDR3 sequence: CASRPRAPGQGYEQYF. CDR3 nucleotides: TGTGCCAGCAGGCCCCGGGCCCCGGGACAGGGCTACGAGCAGTACTTC.

The chain couples TRBV9 to TRBJ1-2; TRBD1 aligns across 9 bases. The CDR3 is 16 amino acids. The germline V gene has CDR1 SGDLS and CDR2 YYNGEE. Germline trimming cut 3 bases from V and 6 bases from J; bases unmatched to any gene: 12. This chain's CDR3 is CASSERTGAFLDGYTF. The CDR3, as DNA: TGTGCCAGCAGCGAGCGGACAGGGGCCTTTTTGGATGGCTACACCTTC.

The J gene is TRBJ2-3, the V gene TRBV19; a possible D gene is TRBD1 (6 bases). V shed 9 bases and J shed 2 bases, with 15 bases lying between them. This CDR3 has 14 residues. Germline CDR1 LNHDA, CDR2 SQIVND (reference sequence). Written as DNA, the CDR3 is TGTGCCAGCAGTGGGGGCCCTGACACAGATACGCAGTATTTT. Protein product: CASSGGPDTDTQYF.

This chain uses TRBV7-2 with TRBJ1-6, with unresolved D. Per the germline V gene, CDR1 is SGHTA and CDR2 is FQGNSA. The ends were cut back, 1 base at V and 6 bases at J, with 10 bases in the middle. The CDR3 consists of 15 residues. As DNA, the CDR3 is TGTGCCAGCAGCTTAGGCCAGGCGGGTAATTCACCCCTCCACTTT. The encoded protein is CASSLGQAGNSPLHF.

This chain links TRBV2 with TRBJ1-1; D gene ambiguous. This CDR3 has 12 residues. Germline V lookup: CDR1 SNHLY, CDR2 FYNNEI. Trimming took off 6 bases at V and 0 bases at J, with 5 bases between the two ends. CDR3 region: CASRAMNTEAFF. The CDR3 nucleotides read TGTGCCAGCAGGGCCATGAACACTGAAGCTTTCTTT.

The chain joins TRBV4-1 to TRBJ2-2; 8 bases are a match to TRBD1. In germline, CDR1 is MGHRA, CDR2 YSYEKL. V dropped 0 bases and J dropped 2; count of bases not matched to a gene: 11. The CDR3 has 19 residues. This CDR3 reads CASSQDRGQGSRNTGELFF. As DNA, the CDR3 is TGCGCCAGCAGCCAAGATCGAGGACAGGGCTCCCGAAACACCGGGGAGCTGTTTTTT.

The chain employs TRBV10-3 and TRBJ2-7; 7 bases map to TRBD1. V lost 8 bases and J lost 6; bases outside the gene matches: 13. The CDR3 loop spans 14 amino acids. In germline, CDR1 is ENHRY, CDR2 SYGVKD. The CDR3 reads CAIRKGARGGEQYF. The CDR3 nucleotides are TGTGCCATCCGTAAGGGGGCCCGAGGAGGCGAGCAGTACTTC.

V and J are TRBV7-9 and TRBJ1-4; D is possibly TRBD1 (5 bases). CDR3 length: 16 amino acids. V was trimmed by 6 bases and J by 1 base, leaving 15 bases between them. Germline CDR1 and CDR2: SEHNR and FQNEAQ (reference sequence). The CDR3 region is CASSPMGGVTNEKLFF. The CDR3 DNA is TGTGCCAGCAGTCCCATGGGAGGGGTAACTAATGAAAAACTGTTTTTT.

Turning to this clone: Other DNA sequences within the sample encode an identical CDR3. The rearrangement uses TRBV9 and TRBJ1-3, with no clear D. Trimming pared 2 bases from V and 0 bases from J, leaving 9 bases between. Looked up from germline, CDR1 is SGDLS and CDR2 is YYNGEE. CDR3 length: 15 residues. CDR3 in DNA: TGTGCCAGCAGCGTCGGAGGGTTCTCTGGAAACACCATATATTTT. It translates to CASSVGGFSGNTIYF.

This clone occurred once. The V gene is TRBV5-1, the J gene TRBJ1-2; 9 positions match TRBD1. From germline, CDR1 is SGHRS and CDR2 YFSETQ. The V segment lost 4 bases and the J segment 7 bases; nucleotides outside the gene matches: 8. This CDR3 has 14 residues. The CDR3 DNA reads TGCGCCAGCAGCCAGGGGACAGGGCGGGGTGGCTACACCTTC. Protein: CASSQGTGRGGYTF.

The J gene is TRBJ2-4, the V gene TRBV28; 9 positions agree with TRBD1. The CDR3 contains 12 residues. Germline V lookup: CDR1 MDHEN, CDR2 SYDVKM. The V segment lost 6 bases and the J segment 7 bases; nucleotides outside the gene matches: 1. CDR3 region: CASRTGGNIQYF. DNA of the CDR3: TGTGCCAGCAGGACAGGGGGGAACATTCAGTACTTC.

This clone has only one observation. The rearrangement links TRBV11-3 to TRBJ1-1; 7 nucleotides align to TRBD1. Germline V gene sequence: CDR1 SGHNT, CDR2 YENEEA. After removal of 5 bases from V and 10 bases from J, the junction contained 4 bases not matched to a gene. This CDR3 comprises 11 residues. The CDR3 spells CASSLNRGAFF. CDR3 DNA sequence: TGTGCCAGCAGCCTGAACAGGGGAGCTTTCTTT.

The chain combines TRBV10-3 with TRBJ1-3, with D possibly TRBD1 on 6 matching bases. Germline V gene lookup returns CDR1 ENHRY and CDR2 SYGVKD. This CDR3 is 16 amino acids long. The V gene lost 5 bases and the J gene lost 0 bases, with 14 bases spanning the gap. CDR3 in DNA: TGTGCCATCAGTCCAGGGGCCGCATACTCTGGAAACACCATATATTTT. Translated: CAISPGAAYSGNTIYF.

The chain recombines TRBV10-3 with TRBJ1-3, with no clear D. Germline CDR1 reads ENHRY; CDR2 reads SYGVKD. The CDR3 consists of 16 residues. V dropped 1 base and J dropped 2 bases, with 12 bases sitting between them. The CDR3 DNA reads as TGTGCCATCAGTGAGTTAGTAAATTCGGCTGGAAACACCATATATTTT. This translates into CAISELVNSAGNTIYF.

This clone was recorded only once. The chain combines TRBV6-6 with TRBJ1-2; 7 bases match TRBD1. Germline trimming cut 6 bases from V and 8 bases from J; bases unmatched to any gene: 12. The CDR3 extends over 14 amino acids. CDR1 is MNHNY, CDR2 SVGAGI, per germline (reference sequence). The CDR3 sequence: CASSQPGRGEGYTF. CDR3 bases: TGTGCCAGCAGCCAGCCGGGCAGGGGGGAGGGCTACACCTTC.

This chain connects TRBV27 to TRBJ1-1; D call uncertain. Germline loops: CDR1 MNHEY, CDR2 SMNVEV (reference sequence). V shed 0 bases and J shed 1 base, with 3 bases lying between them. The CDR3 spans 13 residues. CDR3 in DNA: TGTGCCAGCAGTTTATCCAGGAACACTGAAGCTTTCTTT. This encodes CASSLSRNTEAFF.

The chain has TRBV6-7 and TRBJ1-6; no clear D. TRBV6-7 is recorded as an ORF, its role being uncertain. CDR3 size: 15 residues. V was clipped by 8 bases and J by 3 bases, with 14 bases between them. This CDR3 is CASWSEYSYNSPLHF. Written as DNA, the CDR3 is TGTGCCAGCTGGTCAGAGTACAGCTATAATTCACCCCTCCACTTT.

V usage is TRBV7-9 and J usage is TRBJ1-2; 10 bases fit TRBD1. Trimming took 0 bases from V and 7 from J; bases not matched to a gene: 14. The CDR3 consists of 18 residues. Per the germline V gene, CDR1 is SEHNR and CDR2 is FQNEAQ (reference sequence). As DNA, the CDR3 is TGTGCCAGCAGCTTAGCCAATCTTCGGACAGGGGGGGTACGTGGCTACACCTTC. This sequence encodes CASSLANLRTGGVRGYTF.

V gene TRBV27 combines with J gene TRBJ1-5, with a weak D call TRBD1 (5 bases). There are 16 residues in the CDR3. V was pared by 3 bases and J by 0 bases, with 12 bases between. Germline lookup yields CDR1 MNHEY and CDR2 SMNVEV (reference sequence). CDR3 region: CASSLYQGNSNQPQHF. Written as DNA, the CDR3 is TGTGCCAGCAGTTTGTATCAGGGAAATAGCAATCAGCCCCAGCATTTT.

The CDR3 DNA reads TGCGCCAGCAGCTTGGGGGCTAGCGGGGGCCAAGAGACCCAGTACTTC. This translates into CASSLGASGGQETQYF. The chain combines TRBV5-1 with TRBJ2-5; 10 positions agree with TRBD2. This CDR3 region has 16 residues. From germline, CDR1 is SGHRS and CDR2 YFSETQ. Trimming took 0 bases from V and 1 from J; bases not matched to a gene: 3.

The chain couples TRBV11-1 to TRBJ1-2; 8 bases align to TRBD1. V was pared by 4 bases and J by 8 bases, with 3 bases of the junction left unmatched. Germline CDR1 SGHAT, CDR2 FQDESV (reference sequence). The CDR3 loop spans 12 amino acids. The CDR3 DNA reads as TGTGCCAGCAGCTGGGGACAGGTCGGCTACACCTTC. Protein product: CASSWGQVGYTF.